The following is a TCR beta chain sequence with its context. This entry comes from a study of blood T cell repertoires in COVID-19. Germline V gene sequence: CDR1 LGHDT, CDR2 YNNKEL (reference sequence). V was clipped by 7 bases and J by 4 bases, with 19 bases between them. CDR3 size: 15 residues. In the original analysis: Reference gene primer amplification gave estimated nucleated cell counts. The data were produced by immunoSEQ multiplex PCR, yet TCRdb's version contains in-frame clones alone and is incomplete. The D gene and trimming were derived from the DNA, and the V and J assignments and clone size from that table. The sample includes 160,000 or so clones, more than 70% of them seen just once.

The sample consisted of PBMCs or T cells enriched from blood (not recorded which). The chain is built from TRBV3-1 (or the pseudogene TRBV3-2) and TRBJ1-1; the D is unclear. The sequence came from a man aged 35-49 years who had recovered from COVID-19. CDR3 loop: CASKGIGGWGTEAFF. CDR3 DNA sequence: TGTGCCAGCAAGGGAATCGGAGGGTGGGGCACTGAAGCTTTCTTT.